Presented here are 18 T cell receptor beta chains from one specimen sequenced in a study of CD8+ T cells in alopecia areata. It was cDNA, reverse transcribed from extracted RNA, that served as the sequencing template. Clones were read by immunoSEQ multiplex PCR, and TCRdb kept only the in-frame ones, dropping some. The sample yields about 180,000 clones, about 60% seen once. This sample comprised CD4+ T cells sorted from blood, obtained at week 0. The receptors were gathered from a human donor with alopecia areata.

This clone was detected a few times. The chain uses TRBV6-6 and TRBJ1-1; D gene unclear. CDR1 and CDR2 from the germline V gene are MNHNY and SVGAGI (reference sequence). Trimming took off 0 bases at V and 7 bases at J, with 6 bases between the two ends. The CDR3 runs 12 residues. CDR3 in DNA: TGTGCCAGCAGTTACTCTGGGAGTGAAGCTTTCTTT. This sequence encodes CASSYSGSEAFF.

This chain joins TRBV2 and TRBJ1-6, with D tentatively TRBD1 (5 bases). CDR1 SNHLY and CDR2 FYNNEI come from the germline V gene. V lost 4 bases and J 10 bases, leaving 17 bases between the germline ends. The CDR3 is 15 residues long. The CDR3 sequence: CASSGAGNHGSPLHF. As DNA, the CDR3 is TGTGCCAGCAGTGGTGCAGGGAATCATGGGTCACCCCTCCACTTT.

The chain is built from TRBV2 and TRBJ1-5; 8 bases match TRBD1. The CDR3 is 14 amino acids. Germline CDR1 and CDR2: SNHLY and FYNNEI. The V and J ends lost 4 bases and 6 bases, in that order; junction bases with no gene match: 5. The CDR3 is CASSVDRDIQPQHF. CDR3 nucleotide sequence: TGTGCCAGCAGTGTGGACAGGGATATTCAGCCCCAGCATTTT.

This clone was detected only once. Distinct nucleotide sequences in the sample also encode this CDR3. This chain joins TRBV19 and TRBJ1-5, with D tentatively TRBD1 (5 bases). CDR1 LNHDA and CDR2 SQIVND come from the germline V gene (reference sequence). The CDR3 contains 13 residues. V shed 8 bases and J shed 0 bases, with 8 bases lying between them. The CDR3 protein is CASADSSNQPQHF. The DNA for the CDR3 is TGTGCCAGTGCTGACAGTAGCAATCAGCCCCAGCATTTT.

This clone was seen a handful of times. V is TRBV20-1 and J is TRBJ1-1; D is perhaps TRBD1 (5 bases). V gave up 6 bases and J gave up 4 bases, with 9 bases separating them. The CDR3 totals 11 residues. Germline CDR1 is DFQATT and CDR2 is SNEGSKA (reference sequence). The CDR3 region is CSAQGFTEAFF. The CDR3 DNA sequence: TGCAGTGCCCAGGGTTTCACTGAAGCTTTCTTT.

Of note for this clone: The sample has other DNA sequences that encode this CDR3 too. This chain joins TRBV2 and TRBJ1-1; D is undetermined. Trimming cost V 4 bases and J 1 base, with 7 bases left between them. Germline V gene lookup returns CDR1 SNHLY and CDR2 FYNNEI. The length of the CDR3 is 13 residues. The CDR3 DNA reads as TGTGCCAGCAGTGTAGCGGGGAACACTGAAGCTTTCTTT. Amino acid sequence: CASSVAGNTEAFF.

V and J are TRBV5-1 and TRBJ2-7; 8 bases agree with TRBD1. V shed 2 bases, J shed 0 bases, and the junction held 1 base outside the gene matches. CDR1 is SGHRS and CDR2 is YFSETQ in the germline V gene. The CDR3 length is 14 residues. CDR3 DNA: TGCGCCAGCAGCTTCGACAGGGGCTCCTACGAGCAGTACTTC. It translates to CASSFDRGSYEQYF. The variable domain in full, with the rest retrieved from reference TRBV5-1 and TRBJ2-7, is KAGVTQTPRYLIKTRGQQVTLSCSPISGHRSVSWYQQTPGQGLQFLFEYFSETQRNKGNFPGRFSGRQFSNSRSEMNVSTLELGDSALYLCASSFDRGSYEQYFGPGTRLTVT.

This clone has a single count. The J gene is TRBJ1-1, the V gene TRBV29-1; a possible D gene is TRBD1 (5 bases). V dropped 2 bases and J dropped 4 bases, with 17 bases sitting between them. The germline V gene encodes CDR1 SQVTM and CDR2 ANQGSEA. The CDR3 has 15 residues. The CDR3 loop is CSVELPGGESTEAFF. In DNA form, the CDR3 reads TGCAGCGTTGAACTACCCGGGGGGGAGTCCACTGAAGCTTTCTTT.

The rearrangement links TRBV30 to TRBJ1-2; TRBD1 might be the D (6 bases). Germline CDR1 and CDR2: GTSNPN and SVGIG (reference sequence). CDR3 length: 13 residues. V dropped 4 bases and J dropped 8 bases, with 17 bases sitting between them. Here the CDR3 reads CAWIPYREMGYTF. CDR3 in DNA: TGTGCCTGGATCCCTTACAGGGAAATGGGCTACACCTTC.

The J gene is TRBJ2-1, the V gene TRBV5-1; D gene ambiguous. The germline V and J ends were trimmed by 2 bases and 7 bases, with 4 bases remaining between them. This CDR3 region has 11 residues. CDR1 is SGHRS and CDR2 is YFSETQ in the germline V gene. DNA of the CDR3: TGCGCCAGCAGCTTAACAAATGAGCAGTTCTTC. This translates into CASSLTNEQFF.

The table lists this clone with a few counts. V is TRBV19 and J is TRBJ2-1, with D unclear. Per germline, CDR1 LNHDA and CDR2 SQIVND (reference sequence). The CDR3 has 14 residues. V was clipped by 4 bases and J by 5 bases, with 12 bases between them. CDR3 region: CASSRAGPNNEQFF. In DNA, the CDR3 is TGTGCCAGTAGTAGAGCCGGACCCAACAATGAGCAGTTCTTC.

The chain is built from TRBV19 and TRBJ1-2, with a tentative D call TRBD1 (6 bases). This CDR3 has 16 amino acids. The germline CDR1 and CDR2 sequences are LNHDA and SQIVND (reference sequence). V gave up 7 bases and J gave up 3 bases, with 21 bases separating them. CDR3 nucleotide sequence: TGTGCCAGTACCCCGAACCCAGGGGCTAGCGACTATGGCTACACCTTC. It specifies CASTPNPGASDYGYTF.

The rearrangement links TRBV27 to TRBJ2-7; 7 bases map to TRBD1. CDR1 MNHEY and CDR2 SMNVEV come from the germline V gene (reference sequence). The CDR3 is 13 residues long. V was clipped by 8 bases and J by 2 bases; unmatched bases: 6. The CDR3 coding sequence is TGTGCCAGCCAAACAACAGGGGCCTACGAGCAGTACTTC. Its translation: CASQTTGAYEQYF.

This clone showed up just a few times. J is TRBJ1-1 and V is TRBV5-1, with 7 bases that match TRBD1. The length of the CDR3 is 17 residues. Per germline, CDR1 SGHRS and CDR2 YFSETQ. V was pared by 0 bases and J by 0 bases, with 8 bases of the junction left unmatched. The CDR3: CASSLAGQRSMNTEAFF. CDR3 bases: TGCGCCAGCAGCTTGGCGGGACAGCGGAGTATGAACACTGAAGCTTTCTTT.

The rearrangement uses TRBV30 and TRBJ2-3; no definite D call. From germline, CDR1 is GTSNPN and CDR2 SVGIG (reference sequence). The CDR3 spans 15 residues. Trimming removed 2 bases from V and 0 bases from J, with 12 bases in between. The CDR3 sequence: CAWSPQVISTDTQYF. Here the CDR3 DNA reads TGTGCCTGGAGTCCTCAGGTGATTAGCACAGATACGCAGTATTTT.

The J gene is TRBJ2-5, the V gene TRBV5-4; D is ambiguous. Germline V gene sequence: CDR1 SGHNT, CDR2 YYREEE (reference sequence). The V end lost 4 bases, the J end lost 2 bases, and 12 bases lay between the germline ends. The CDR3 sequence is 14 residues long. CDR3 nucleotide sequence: TGTGCCAGCAGCGGACGTACACAGCAAGAGACCCAGTACTTC. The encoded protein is CASSGRTQQETQYF.

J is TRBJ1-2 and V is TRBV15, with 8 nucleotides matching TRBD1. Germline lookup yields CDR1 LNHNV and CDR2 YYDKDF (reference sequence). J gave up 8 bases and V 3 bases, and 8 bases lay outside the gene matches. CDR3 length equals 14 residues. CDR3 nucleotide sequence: TGTGCCACCAGCAGTCAGAGGACAGGGAGCGGCTACACCTTC. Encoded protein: CATSSQRTGSGYTF.

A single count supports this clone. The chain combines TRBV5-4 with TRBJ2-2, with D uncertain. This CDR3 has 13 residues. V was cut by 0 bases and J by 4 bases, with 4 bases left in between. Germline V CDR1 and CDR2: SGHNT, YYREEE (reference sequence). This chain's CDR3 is CASSLVGTGELFF. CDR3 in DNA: TGTGCCAGCAGCTTGGTTGGCACCGGGGAGCTGTTTTTT. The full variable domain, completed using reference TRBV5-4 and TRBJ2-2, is ETGVTQSPTHLIKTRGQQVTLRCSSQSGHNTVSWYQQALGQGPQFIFQYYREEENGRGNFPPRFSGLQFPNYSSELNVNALELDDSALYLCASSLVGTGELFFGEGSRLTVL.